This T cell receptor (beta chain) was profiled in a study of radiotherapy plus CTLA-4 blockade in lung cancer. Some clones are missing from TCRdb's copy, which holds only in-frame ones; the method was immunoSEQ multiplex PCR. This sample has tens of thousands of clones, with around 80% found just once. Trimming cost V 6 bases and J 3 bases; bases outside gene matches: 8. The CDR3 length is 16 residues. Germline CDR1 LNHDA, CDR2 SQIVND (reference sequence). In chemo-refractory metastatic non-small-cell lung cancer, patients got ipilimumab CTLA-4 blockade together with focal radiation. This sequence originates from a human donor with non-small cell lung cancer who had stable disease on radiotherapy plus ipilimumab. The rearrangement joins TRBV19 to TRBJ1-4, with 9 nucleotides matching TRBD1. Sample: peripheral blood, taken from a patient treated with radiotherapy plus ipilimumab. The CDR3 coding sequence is TGTGCCAGTAGCAAACAGGGGGCGATGGCTAATGAAAAACTGTTTTTT. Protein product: CASSKQGAMANEKLFF.